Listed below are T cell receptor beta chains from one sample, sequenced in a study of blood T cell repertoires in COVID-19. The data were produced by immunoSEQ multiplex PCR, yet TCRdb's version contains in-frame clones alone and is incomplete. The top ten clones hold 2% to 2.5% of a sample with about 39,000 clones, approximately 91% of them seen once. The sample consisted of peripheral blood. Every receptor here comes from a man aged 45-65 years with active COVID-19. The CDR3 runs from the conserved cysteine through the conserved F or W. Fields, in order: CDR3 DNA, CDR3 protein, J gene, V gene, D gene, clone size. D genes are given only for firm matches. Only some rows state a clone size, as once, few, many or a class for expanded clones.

CDR3nt: TGCAGCGTGGGGGCTCCGGGGGAGACCCAGTACTTC; CDR3aa: CSVGAPGETQYF; j_gene: TRBJ2-5; v_gene: TRBV29-1; d_gene: -; abundance: -
CDR3nt: TGCAGCGTTGGACAGGGGTTACGTGGCTACACCTTC; CDR3aa: CSVGQGLRGYTF; j_gene: TRBJ1-2; v_gene: TRBV29-1; d_gene: TRBD1; abundance: -
CDR3nt: TGTGCCAGCAGCTTGGCTTCATGGGGGGGGACTAACTATGGCTACACCTTC; CDR3aa: CASSLASWGGTNYGYTF; j_gene: TRBJ1-2; v_gene: TRBV5-4; d_gene: -; abundance: -
CDR3nt: TGTGCCAGCAGCTTAGCGCCAGGGGAGGGCACTGAAGCTTTCTTT; CDR3aa: CASSLAPGEGTEAFF; j_gene: TRBJ1-1; v_gene: TRBV7-6; d_gene: -; abundance: once
CDR3nt: TGTGCCAGCAGCCCTCGGGAAAACCCCGGCACAGATACGCAGTATTTT; CDR3aa: CASSPRENPGTDTQYF; j_gene: TRBJ2-3; v_gene: TRBV7-2; d_gene: -; abundance: -
CDR3nt: TGTGCCAGCAGTGGGCAAAGGAGCTCCTACGAGCAGTACTTC; CDR3aa: CASSGQRSSYEQYF; j_gene: TRBJ2-7; v_gene: TRBV2; d_gene: -; abundance: -
CDR3nt: TGCGCCAGCAGCCCCGGGGGGAATAATGAAAAACTGTTTTTT; CDR3aa: CASSPGGNNEKLFF; j_gene: TRBJ1-4; v_gene: TRBV4-3; d_gene: -; abundance: -
CDR3nt: TGTGCCAGCAGTTTAGGATGGGGGGATAAGGAGACCCAGTACTTC; CDR3aa: CASSLGWGDKETQYF; j_gene: TRBJ2-5; v_gene: TRBV6-5; d_gene: -; abundance: -
CDR3nt: TGTGCCAGCAGTAGACAGGGGGGCGACTATGGCTACACCTTC; CDR3aa: CASSRQGGDYGYTF; j_gene: TRBJ1-2; v_gene: TRBV6-5; d_gene: TRBD1; abundance: -
CDR3nt: TGTGCCAGCGGACAGGGGCGCGCCATTTCCTACGAGCAGTACTTC; CDR3aa: CASGQGRAISYEQYF; j_gene: TRBJ2-7; v_gene: TRBV2; d_gene: TRBD1; abundance: -
CDR3nt: TGTGCCTGGAGTGGGACAGGGAGTTTGGGTGGCTACACCTTC; CDR3aa: CAWSGTGSLGGYTF; j_gene: TRBJ1-2; v_gene: TRBV30; d_gene: TRBD1; abundance: -
CDR3nt: TGTGCCAGCAGTGACTTAGCGGGGAGCTCCTACAATGAGCAGTTCTTC; CDR3aa: CASSDLAGSSYNEQFF; j_gene: TRBJ2-1; v_gene: TRBV6-1; d_gene: TRBD2; abundance: -
CDR3nt: TGTGCCAGCAGCCCGAGCTCCTACAATGAGCAGTTCTTC; CDR3aa: CASSPSSYNEQFF; j_gene: TRBJ2-1; v_gene: TRBV3-1/TRBV3-2; d_gene: -; abundance: -
CDR3nt: TGTGCCAGCAGTCGGTGGGGAGGGGAGCAGTTCTTC; CDR3aa: CASSRWGGEQFF; j_gene: TRBJ2-1; v_gene: TRBV6-4; d_gene: TRBD2; abundance: -
CDR3nt: TGTGCCAGCAGTCCCGCCAGGGCCTATGGCTACACCTTC; CDR3aa: CASSPARAYGYTF; j_gene: TRBJ1-2; v_gene: TRBV27; d_gene: -; abundance: -
CDR3nt: TGTGCCAGCAGGTCCGGGACTAGCGGGACCTTGATTGAGTTCTTC; CDR3aa: CASRSGTSGTLIEFF; j_gene: TRBJ2-1; v_gene: TRBV2; d_gene: TRBD2; abundance: -
CDR3nt: TGTGCCAGCAGTTATGGGAGAACCGGGGAGCTGTTTTTT; CDR3aa: CASSYGRTGELFF; j_gene: TRBJ2-2; v_gene: TRBV6-2/TRBV6-3; d_gene: -; abundance: -
CDR3nt: TGTGCCATCAGTGGGGGGCGGACTCGCCAAGAGACCCAGTACTTC; CDR3aa: CAISGGRTRQETQYF; j_gene: TRBJ2-5; v_gene: TRBV10-3; d_gene: -; abundance: -
CDR3nt: TGCAGCGTTGAAGGCCAGATGAACACTGAAGCTTTCTTT; CDR3aa: CSVEGQMNTEAFF; j_gene: TRBJ1-1; v_gene: TRBV29-1; d_gene: -; abundance: once
CDR3nt: TGTGCCAGCAGCTTAGCGCGGAACTCCTACAATGAGCAGTTCTTC; CDR3aa: CASSLARNSYNEQFF; j_gene: TRBJ2-1; v_gene: TRBV7-2; d_gene: -; abundance: -
CDR3nt: TGCGCCAGCAGCTCACAGGGGGCAGGTAATGAGCAGTTCTTC; CDR3aa: CASSSQGAGNEQFF; j_gene: TRBJ2-1; v_gene: TRBV5-1; d_gene: TRBD1; abundance: -
CDR3nt: TGTGCCAGCAGCTTAGGGGGGACTAGCGGCTATGAGCAGTTCTTC; CDR3aa: CASSLGGTSGYEQFF; j_gene: TRBJ2-1; v_gene: TRBV7-2; d_gene: TRBD2; abundance: -
CDR3nt: TGTGCCAGCAGCTTAGACTTGGGGGGGGCGGGAGCAGACAACGAGCAGTACTTC; CDR3aa: CASSLDLGGAGADNEQYF; j_gene: TRBJ2-7; v_gene: TRBV7-6; d_gene: -; abundance: -
CDR3nt: TGTGCCAGCAGTTTCCGTCGCTACGAGCAGTACTTC; CDR3aa: CASSFRRYEQYF; j_gene: TRBJ2-7; v_gene: TRBV12-3/TRBV12-4; d_gene: -; abundance: -
CDR3nt: TGTGCCAGCAGCTCGAGCACCGGGGAGCTGTTTTTT; CDR3aa: CASSSSTGELFF; j_gene: TRBJ2-2; v_gene: TRBV7-6; d_gene: -; abundance: -
CDR3nt: TGTGCTAGTGCCCCGGGACTAGCGGTCTCCTACGAGCAGTACTTC; CDR3aa: CASAPGLAVSYEQYF; j_gene: TRBJ2-7; v_gene: TRBV12-5; d_gene: TRBD2; abundance: -
CDR3nt: TGTGCCAGTAGCACACAGGGGTTAGAGAATGAGCAGTTCTTC; CDR3aa: CASSTQGLENEQFF; j_gene: TRBJ2-1; v_gene: TRBV19; d_gene: TRBD1; abundance: -
CDR3nt: TGTGCCATCTCGCGGGACGCCGCGAACACCGGGGAGCTGTTTTTT; CDR3aa: CAISRDAANTGELFF; j_gene: TRBJ2-2; v_gene: TRBV10-3; d_gene: -; abundance: -
CDR3nt: TGTGCCAGCAGCTTAGAACGGACTAGTCTTTCCAATGAGCAGTTCTTC; CDR3aa: CASSLERTSLSNEQFF; j_gene: TRBJ2-1; v_gene: TRBV11-2; d_gene: TRBD2; abundance: once
CDR3nt: TGCAGCGCCCAAGGGCTAGCGGTTTATGGTGACGATACGCAGTATTTT; CDR3aa: CSAQGLAVYGDDTQYF; j_gene: TRBJ2-3; v_gene: TRBV29-1; d_gene: TRBD2; abundance: -
CDR3nt: TGTGCCAGCAGTCGACAGGGGATTAATGGCTACACCTTC; CDR3aa: CASSRQGINGYTF; j_gene: TRBJ1-2; v_gene: TRBV6-2/TRBV6-3; d_gene: TRBD1; abundance: -
CDR3nt: TGTGCCAGCACCCCGGGACAGGGTTCCTACGAGCAGTACTTC; CDR3aa: CASTPGQGSYEQYF; j_gene: TRBJ2-7; v_gene: TRBV2; d_gene: TRBD1; abundance: -
CDR3nt: TGTGCCAGCACTCATACCCCCACAGGGGCCACTGAAGCTTTCTTT; CDR3aa: CASTHTPTGATEAFF; j_gene: TRBJ1-1; v_gene: TRBV6-6; d_gene: TRBD1; abundance: -
CDR3nt: TGTGCTAGTGGAAGGGACAGGGACTACGAGCAGTACTTC; CDR3aa: CASGRDRDYEQYF; j_gene: TRBJ2-7; v_gene: TRBV12-5; d_gene: TRBD1; abundance: -
CDR3nt: TGTGCCAGCAGCCCGGACAGGTCCAATTCACCCCTCCACTTT; CDR3aa: CASSPDRSNSPLHF; j_gene: TRBJ1-6; v_gene: TRBV3-1/TRBV3-2; d_gene: TRBD1; abundance: -